The clone carrying this TCR beta chain was observed many times. Its antigen remains unidentified. V lost 1 base and J 4 bases, leaving 12 bases between the germline ends. The CDR3 is made up of 16 amino acids. The germline gives CDR1 SGHRS, CDR2 YFSETQ. The authors obtained PBMCs from 10 ml of fresh peripheral blood. The source material, RNA transcripts, was used to amplify TCR beta CDR3 regions. First-round RT-PCR of the TCR CDR3 relied on the HTBI primer set. TCRdb independently ran MiXCR on the multiplex PCR reads; one entry per CDR3 protein. Of hundreds of thousands of distinct CDR3 sequences listed, roughly 15% are singletons. The data are from a study of T cells in Graves' hyperthyroidism and ophthalmopathy. Study-wide findings and caveats: Most clonotypes expanded in the thyroid (above 0.001) were also present in blood. Ophthalmopathy was separated from stable hyperthyroidism by a 13 V-J model.

The V call is TRBV5-1, the J call TRBJ2-6; no reliable D call. The sequence came from a man aged 18-30 years with Graves' ophthalmopathy. Sequencing was carried out using blood. The CDR3 DNA sequence: TGCGCCAGCAGCTTGTCTACAGCTGCAGGGGCCAACGTCCTGACTTTC. Translation gives CASSLSTAAGANVLTF.